This T cell receptor beta chain came from a study of T cell responses to AZD1222 COVID-19 vaccine. Only in-frame clones appear in the TCRdb table, and some are missing; sequencing was by immunoSEQ multiplex PCR. The sample has 130,000 or so clones, about 89% seen once. As for this clone: The antigen is undetermined.

The CDR3 sequence is 12 residues long. Trimming took 2 bases from V and 6 from J, leaving 6 bases between them. Germline values: CDR1 MNHEY, CDR2 SVGEGT. Study-level findings and limits: Two AZD1222 doses significantly raised spike-specific TCR breadth and depth over controls. Donor demographics were predominantly white British with a female majority; clonal diversity may be underestimated. The repertoires were collected only after the peak T cell response. Only a handful of people who got AZD1222 tested seropositive at baseline.

The V call is TRBV6-2 or TRBV6-3, the J call TRBJ2-3; unclear D gene. Material: peripheral blood, obtained 28 days after the second AZD1222 dose. The clonotype comes from an adult who received the AZD1222 COVID-19 vaccine. Written as DNA, the CDR3 is TGTGCCAGCAGTTACAGTAAGGATACGCAGTATTTT. The encoded protein is CASSYSKDTQYF.